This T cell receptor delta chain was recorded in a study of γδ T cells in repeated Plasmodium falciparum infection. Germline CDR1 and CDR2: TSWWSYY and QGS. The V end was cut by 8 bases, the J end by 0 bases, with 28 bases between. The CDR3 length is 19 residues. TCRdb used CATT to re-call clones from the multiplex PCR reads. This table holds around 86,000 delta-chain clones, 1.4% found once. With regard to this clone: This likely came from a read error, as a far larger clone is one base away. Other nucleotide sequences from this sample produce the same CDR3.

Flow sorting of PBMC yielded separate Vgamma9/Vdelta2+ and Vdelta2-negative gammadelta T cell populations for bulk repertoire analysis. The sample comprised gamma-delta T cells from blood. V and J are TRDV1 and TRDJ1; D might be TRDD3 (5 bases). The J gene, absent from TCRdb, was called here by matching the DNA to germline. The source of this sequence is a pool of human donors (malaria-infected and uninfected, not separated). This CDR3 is CALPQIRPRSLGYTDKLIF. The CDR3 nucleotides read TGTGCTCTTCCTCAAATTCGGCCTCGCAGTCTGGGATACACCGATAAACTCATCTTT.